The clone carrying this TCR beta chain has a handful of counts. Its target is unknown. This entry belongs to a study of T cells after yellow fever vaccination. Study-wide findings and caveats: Weaker, the secondary response had a peak occurring faster, on day 5 versus 15. Booster samples showed a return of most primary-vaccination clones (around 96% CD4, approximately 85% CD8).

Trimming removed 2 bases at V and 2 bases at J, with 7 bases between. CDR3 length equals 14 residues. The germline gives CDR1 MNHEY, CDR2 SMNVEV (reference sequence). The TCR cDNA carried a universal primer site and UMIs from 5'RACE template switching. TCRdb recomputed calls from the 5' RACE reads with MiXCR, one row per CDR3 protein. The profile shows fewer than 100,000 distinct CDR3 sequences, about 5.8% of them singletons. The TCR originated in a man aged 18 to 35 who received the YFV17D yellow fever vaccine. The V and J genes are TRBV27 and TRBJ1-5; D gene unclear. The starting material was CD8+ T cells sorted from PBMCs, obtained 10 days after the yellow fever booster vaccination. The CDR3 DNA follows: TGTGCCAGCAGTTTAGCGAGGGGCAATCAGCCCCAGCATTTT. Amino acids: CASSLARGNQPQHF.